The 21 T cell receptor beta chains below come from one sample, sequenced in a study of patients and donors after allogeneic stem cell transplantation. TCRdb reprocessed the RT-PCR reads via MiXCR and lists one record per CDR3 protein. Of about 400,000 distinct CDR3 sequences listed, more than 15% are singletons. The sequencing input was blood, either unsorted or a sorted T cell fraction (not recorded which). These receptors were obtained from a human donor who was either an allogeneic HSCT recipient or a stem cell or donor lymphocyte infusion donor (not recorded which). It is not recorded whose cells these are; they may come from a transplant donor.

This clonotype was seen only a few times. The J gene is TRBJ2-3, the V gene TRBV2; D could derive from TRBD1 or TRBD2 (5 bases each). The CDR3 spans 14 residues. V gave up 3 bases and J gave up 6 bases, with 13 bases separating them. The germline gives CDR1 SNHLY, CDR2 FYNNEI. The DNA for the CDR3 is TGTGCCAGCAGTGACAGGGCCCGCGGGGATACGCAGTATTTT. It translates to CASSDRARGDTQYF.

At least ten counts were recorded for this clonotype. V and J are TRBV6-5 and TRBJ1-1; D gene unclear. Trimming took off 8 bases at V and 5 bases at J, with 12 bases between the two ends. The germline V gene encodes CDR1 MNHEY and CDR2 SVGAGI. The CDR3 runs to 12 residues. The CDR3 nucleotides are TGTGCCAGCGGGCGCGGTGGAACTGAAGCTTTCTTT. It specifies CASGRGGTEAFF.

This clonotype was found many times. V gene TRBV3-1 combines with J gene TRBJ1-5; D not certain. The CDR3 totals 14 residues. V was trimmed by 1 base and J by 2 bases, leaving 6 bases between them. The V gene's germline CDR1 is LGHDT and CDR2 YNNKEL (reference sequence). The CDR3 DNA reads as TGTGCCAGCAGCCAAGGCGGCGGCAATCAGCCCCAGCATTTT. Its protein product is CASSQGGGNQPQHF.

The CDR3 region is CASSPTAGLRSEQYF. Here the CDR3 DNA reads TGTGCCAGCAGCCCAACGGCAGGGTTGAGGAGCGAGCAGTACTTC. J is TRBJ2-7 and V is TRBV7-9; D possibly corresponds to TRBD1 (5 bases). This CDR3 has 15 residues. Germline V CDR1 and CDR2: SEHNR, FQNEAQ (reference sequence). The ends were cut back, 5 bases at V and 6 bases at J, with 20 bases in the middle.

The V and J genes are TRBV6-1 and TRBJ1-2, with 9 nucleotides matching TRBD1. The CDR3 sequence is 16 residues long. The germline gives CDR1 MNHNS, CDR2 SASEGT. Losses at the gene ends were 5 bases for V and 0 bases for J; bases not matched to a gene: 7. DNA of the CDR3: TGTGCCAGCAGTAGGACAGGGGTTGGGGCTAACTATGGCTACACCTTC. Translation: CASSRTGVGANYGYTF.

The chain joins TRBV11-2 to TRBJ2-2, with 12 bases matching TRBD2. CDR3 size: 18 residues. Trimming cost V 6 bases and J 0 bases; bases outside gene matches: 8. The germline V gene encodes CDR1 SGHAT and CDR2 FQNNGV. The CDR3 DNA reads TGTGCCAGCAGAACACGGACTAGCGGGATTTCGAACACCGGGGAGCTGTTTTTT. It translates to CASRTRTSGISNTGELFF.

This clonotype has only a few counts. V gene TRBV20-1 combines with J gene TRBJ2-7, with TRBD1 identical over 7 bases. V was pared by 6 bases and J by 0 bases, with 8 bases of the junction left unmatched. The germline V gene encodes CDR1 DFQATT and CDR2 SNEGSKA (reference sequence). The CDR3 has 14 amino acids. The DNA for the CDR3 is TGCAGTGCGTCATTCAACAGGGGCTCCTACGAGCAGTACTTC. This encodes CSASFNRGSYEQYF.

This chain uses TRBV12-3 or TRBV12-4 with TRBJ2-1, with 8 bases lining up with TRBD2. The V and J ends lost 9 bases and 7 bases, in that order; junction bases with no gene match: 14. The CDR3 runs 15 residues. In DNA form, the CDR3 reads TGTGCCAGTGGGGAGCGAGCGGGAGTAGGTAATGAGCAGTTCTTC. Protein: CASGERAGVGNEQFF.

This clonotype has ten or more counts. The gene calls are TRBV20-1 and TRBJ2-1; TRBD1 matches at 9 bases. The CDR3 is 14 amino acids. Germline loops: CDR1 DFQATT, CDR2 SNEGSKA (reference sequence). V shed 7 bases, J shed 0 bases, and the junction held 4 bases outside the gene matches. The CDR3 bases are TGCAGTGTTGGGACAGGGAGCTCCTACAATGAGCAGTTCTTC. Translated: CSVGTGSSYNEQFF.

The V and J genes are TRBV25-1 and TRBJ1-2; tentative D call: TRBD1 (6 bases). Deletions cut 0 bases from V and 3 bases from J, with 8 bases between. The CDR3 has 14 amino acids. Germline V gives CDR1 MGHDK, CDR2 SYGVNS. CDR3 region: CASSEYRQDYGYTF. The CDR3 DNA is TGTGCCAGCAGTGAATACCGACAGGACTATGGCTACACCTTC.

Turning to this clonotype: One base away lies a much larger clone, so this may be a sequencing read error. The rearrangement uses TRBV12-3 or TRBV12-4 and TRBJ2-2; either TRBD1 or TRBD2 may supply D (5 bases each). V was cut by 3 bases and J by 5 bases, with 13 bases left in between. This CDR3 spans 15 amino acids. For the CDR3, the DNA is TGTGCCAGCAGTTTCGTGGGGGAGCAAACCGGGGAGCTGTTTTTT. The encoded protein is CASSFVGEQTGELFF.

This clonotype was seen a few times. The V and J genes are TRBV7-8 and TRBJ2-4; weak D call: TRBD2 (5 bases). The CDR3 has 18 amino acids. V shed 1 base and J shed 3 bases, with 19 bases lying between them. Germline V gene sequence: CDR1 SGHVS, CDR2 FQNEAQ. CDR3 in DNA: TGTGCCAGCAGCTTAGTGGGTTCTTTCCAACGGGGCAAAAACATTCAGTACTTC. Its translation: CASSLVGSFQRGKNIQYF. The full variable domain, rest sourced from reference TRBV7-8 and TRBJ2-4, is GAGVSQSPRYKVAKRGQDVALRCDPISGHVSLFWYQQALGQGPEFLTYFQNEAQLDKSGLPSDRFFAERPEGSVSTLKIQRTQQEDSAVYLCASSLVGSFQRGKNIQYFGAGTRLSVL.

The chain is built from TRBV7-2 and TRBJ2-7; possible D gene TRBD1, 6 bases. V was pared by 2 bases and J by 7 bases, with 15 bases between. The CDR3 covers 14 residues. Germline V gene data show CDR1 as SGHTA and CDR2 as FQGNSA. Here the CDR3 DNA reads TGTGCCAGCAGCTTATTCCGGGACACGGGGGAGCAGTACTTC. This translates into CASSLFRDTGEQYF.

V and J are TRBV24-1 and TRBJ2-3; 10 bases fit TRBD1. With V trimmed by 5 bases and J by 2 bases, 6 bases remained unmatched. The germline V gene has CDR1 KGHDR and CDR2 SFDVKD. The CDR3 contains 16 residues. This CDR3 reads CATSVRRQGATDTQYF. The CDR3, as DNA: TGTGCCACCAGTGTCCGACGACAGGGGGCCACAGATACGCAGTATTTT.

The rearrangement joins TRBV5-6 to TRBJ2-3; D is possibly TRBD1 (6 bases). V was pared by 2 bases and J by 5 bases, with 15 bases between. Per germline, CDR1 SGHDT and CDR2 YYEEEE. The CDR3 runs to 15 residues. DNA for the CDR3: TGTGCCAGCAGCTTCCAACAGGGAAGAAAAGATACGCAGTATTTT. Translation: CASSFQQGRKDTQYF.

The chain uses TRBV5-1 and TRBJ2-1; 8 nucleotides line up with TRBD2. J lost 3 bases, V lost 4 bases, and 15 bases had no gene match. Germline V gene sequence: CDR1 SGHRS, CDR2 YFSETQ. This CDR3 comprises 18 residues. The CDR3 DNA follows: TGCGCCAGCAGCCGCGGGCTAATCAGACTAGCGTACTACAATGAGCAGTTCTTC. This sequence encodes CASSRGLIRLAYYNEQFF.

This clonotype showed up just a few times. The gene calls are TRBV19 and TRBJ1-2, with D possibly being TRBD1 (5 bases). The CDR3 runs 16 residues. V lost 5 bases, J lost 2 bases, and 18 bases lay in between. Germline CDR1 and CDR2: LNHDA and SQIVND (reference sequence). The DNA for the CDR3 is TGTGCCAGTAGTTCTCGGGACGTCCCGAACAACTATGGCTACACCTTC. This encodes CASSSRDVPNNYGYTF.

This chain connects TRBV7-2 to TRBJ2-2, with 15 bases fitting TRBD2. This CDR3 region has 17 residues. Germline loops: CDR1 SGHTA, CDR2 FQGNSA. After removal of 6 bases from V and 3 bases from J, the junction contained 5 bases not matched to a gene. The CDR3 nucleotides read TGTGCCAGCAGACGTGGGACTAGCGGGGGGTACACCGGGGAGCTGTTTTTT. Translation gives CASRRGTSGGYTGELFF.

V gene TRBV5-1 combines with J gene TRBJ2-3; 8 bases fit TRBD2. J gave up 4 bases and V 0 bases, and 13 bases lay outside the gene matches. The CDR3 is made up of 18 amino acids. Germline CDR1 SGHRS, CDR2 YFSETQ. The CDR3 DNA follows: TGCGCCAGCAGCTTGGGCCCCCCTGGCGGGGGGTTCGCAGATACGCAGTATTTT. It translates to CASSLGPPGGGFADTQYF.

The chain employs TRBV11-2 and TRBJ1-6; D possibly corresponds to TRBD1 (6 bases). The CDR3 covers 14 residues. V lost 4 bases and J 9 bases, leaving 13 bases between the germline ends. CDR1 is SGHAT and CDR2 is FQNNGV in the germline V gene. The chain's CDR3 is CASSSRTVGSPLHF. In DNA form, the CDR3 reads TGTGCCAGCAGCTCACGGACAGTTGGTTCACCCCTCCACTTT.

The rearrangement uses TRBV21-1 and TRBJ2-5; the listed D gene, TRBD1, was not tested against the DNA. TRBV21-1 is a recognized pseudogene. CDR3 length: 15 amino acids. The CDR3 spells CASSKLRGDGETQYF. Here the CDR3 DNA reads TGTGCCAGCAGCAAACTCCGGGGTGACGGGGAGACCCAGTACTTC.